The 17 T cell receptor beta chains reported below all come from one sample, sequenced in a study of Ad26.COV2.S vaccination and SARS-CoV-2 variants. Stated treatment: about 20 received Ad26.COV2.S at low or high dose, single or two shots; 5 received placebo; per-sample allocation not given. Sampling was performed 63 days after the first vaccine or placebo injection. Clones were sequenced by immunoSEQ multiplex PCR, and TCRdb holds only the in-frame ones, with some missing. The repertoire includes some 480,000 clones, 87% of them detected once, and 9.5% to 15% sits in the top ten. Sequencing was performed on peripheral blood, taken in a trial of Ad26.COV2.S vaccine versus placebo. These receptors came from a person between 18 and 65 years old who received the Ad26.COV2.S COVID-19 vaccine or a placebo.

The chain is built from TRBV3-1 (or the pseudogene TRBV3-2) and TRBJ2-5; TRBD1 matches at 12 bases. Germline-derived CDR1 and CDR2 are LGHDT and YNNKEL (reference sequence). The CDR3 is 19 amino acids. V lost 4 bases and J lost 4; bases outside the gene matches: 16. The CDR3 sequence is CASSPTYGDRGRQRETQYF. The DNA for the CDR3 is TGTGCCAGCAGCCCAACGTATGGGGACAGGGGGCGGCAGAGAGAGACCCAGTACTTC.

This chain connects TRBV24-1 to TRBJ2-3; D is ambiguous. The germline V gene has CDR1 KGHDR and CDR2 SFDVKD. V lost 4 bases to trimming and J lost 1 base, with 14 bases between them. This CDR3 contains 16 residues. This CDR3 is CATSDPGSPGTDTQYF. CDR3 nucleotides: TGTGCCACCAGTGACCCCGGGTCACCAGGCACAGATACGCAGTATTTT.

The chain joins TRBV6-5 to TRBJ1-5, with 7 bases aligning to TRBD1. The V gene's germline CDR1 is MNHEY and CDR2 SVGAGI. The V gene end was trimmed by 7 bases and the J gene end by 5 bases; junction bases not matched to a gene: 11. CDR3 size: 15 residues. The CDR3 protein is CASNLRDSSYQPQHF. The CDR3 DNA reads TGTGCCAGCAATCTCCGGGACAGTTCTTATCAGCCCCAGCATTTT.

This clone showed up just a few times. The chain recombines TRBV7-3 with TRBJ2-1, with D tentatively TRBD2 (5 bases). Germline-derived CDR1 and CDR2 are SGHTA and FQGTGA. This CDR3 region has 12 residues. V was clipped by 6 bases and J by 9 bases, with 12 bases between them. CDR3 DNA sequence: TGTGCCAGCAGTGACGGAGGCGGTGAGCAGTTCTTC. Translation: CASSDGGGEQFF.

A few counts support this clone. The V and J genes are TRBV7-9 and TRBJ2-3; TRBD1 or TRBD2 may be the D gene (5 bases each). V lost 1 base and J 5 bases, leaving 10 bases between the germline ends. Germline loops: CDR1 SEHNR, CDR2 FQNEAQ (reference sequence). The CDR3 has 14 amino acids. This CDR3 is CASSLETRGDTQYF. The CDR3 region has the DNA TGTGCCAGCAGCTTAGAAACTAGGGGAGATACGCAGTATTTT.

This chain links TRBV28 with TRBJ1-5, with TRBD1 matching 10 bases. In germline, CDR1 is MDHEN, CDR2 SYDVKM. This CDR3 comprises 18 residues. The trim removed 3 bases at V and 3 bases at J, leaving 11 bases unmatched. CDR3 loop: CASSFDRGPQSPNQPQHF. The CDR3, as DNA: TGTGCCAGCAGTTTCGACAGGGGGCCCCAATCCCCCAATCAGCCCCAGCATTTT.

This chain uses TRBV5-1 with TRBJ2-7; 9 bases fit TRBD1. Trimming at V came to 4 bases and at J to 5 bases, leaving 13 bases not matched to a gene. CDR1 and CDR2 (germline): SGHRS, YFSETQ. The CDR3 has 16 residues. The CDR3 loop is CASSLTPGQGNHEQYF. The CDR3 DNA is TGCGCCAGCAGCCTCACCCCGGGACAGGGAAACCACGAGCAGTACTTC.

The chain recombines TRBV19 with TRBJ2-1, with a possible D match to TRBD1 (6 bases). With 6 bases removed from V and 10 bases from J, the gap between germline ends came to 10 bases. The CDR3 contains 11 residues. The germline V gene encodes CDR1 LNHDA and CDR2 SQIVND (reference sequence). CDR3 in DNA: TGTGCCAGTAGACAGGGATGGGAGCAGTTCTTC. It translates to CASRQGWEQFF.

The CDR3 coding sequence is TGTGCCAGCAGCGGGACAGGTACTTACACAGATACGCAGTATTTT. Its translation: CASSGTGTYTDTQYF. The V and J genes are TRBV28 and TRBJ2-3; 8 positions agree with TRBD1. V dropped 6 bases and J dropped 2; count of bases not matched to a gene: 7. The CDR3 contains 15 residues. The V gene's germline CDR1 is MDHEN and CDR2 SYDVKM.

The DNA of the CDR3 is TGCAGCGTGGGGAGGGGACTCCTCAATGAGCAGTTCTTC. This translates into CSVGRGLLNEQFF. This sequence joins TRBV29-1 and TRBJ2-1, with 7 positions matching TRBD2. Germline CDR1 SQVTM, CDR2 ANQGSEA. V trimming: 6 bases; J trimming: 6 bases; junction bases outside the gene matches: 8. This CDR3 is built from 13 residues.

The CDR3 DNA follows: TGTGCCAGCAGCCGGACAGGGGGCACTGATGGCTACACCTTC. It encodes CASSRTGGTDGYTF. The chain couples TRBV11-1 to TRBJ1-2; TRBD1 matches at 11 bases. The CDR3 has 14 amino acids. Unmatched junction bases numbered 5, after V lost 5 bases and J lost 6 bases. Per germline, CDR1 SGHAT and CDR2 FQDESV (reference sequence). Filled out from reference TRBV11-1 and TRBJ1-2, the complete variable domain reads EAEVAQSPRYKITEKSQAVAFWCDPISGHATLYWYRQILGQGPELLVQFQDESVVDDSQLPKDRFSAERLKGVDSTLKIQPAELGDSAMYLCASSRTGGTDGYTFGSGTRLTVV.

The CDR3 sequence: CSVDRDGVMNTEAFF. As DNA, the CDR3 is TGCAGCGTTGACAGAGACGGGGTCATGAACACTGAAGCTTTCTTT. V gene TRBV29-1 combines with J gene TRBJ1-1; no reliable D call. Germline CDR1 reads SQVTM; CDR2 reads ANQGSEA. There are 15 residues in the CDR3. The V end lost 3 bases, the J end lost 0 bases, and 14 bases lay between the germline ends.

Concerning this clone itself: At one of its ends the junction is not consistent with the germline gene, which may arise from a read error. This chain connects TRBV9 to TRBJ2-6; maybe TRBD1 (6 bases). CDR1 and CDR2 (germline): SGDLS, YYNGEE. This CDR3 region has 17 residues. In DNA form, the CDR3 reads TGTGCCACCAGCAGGGACATCACCCACTCTGGGGCCAACGTCCTGACTTTC. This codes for CATSRDITHSGANVLTF.

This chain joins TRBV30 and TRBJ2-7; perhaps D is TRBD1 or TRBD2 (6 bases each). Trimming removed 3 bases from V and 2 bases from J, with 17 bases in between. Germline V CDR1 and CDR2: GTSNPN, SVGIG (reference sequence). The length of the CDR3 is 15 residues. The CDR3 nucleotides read TGTGCCTGGAGAAATCGGGGGCGGGAACCCTACGAGCAGTACTTC. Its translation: CAWRNRGREPYEQYF.

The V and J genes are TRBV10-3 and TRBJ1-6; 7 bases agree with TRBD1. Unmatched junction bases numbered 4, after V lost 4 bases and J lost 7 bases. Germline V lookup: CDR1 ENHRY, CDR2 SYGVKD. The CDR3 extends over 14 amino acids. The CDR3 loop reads CAISGGQTNSPLHF. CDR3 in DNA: TGTGCCATCAGTGGGGGACAGACAAATTCACCCCTCCACTTT.

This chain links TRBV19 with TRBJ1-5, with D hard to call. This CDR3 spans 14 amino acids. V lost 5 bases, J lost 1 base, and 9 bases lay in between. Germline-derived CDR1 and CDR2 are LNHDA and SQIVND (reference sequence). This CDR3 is CASSFPGSNQPQHF. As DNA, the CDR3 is TGTGCCAGTAGTTTCCCCGGGAGCAATCAGCCCCAGCATTTT.

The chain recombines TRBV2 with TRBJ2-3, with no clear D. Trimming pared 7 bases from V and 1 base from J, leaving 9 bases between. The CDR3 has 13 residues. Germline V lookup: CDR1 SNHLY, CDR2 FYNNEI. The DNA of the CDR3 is TGTGCCAGCACTGTTCCCGGCACAGATACGCAGTATTTT. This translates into CASTVPGTDTQYF.